This TCR beta chain derives from a study of T cell responses to AZD1222 COVID-19 vaccine. At the level of the study: Both about-4-week and about-12-week second-dose recipients were combined. Study-wide results and limits: Among those given AZD1222, only five to seven were seropositive at baseline. No repertoire was sampled before or during the peak T cell response, only after it.

The germline V gene has CDR1 SGHRS and CDR2 YFSETQ. Trimming shortened V by 1 base and J by 2 bases, and 9 bases separated the two germline ends. The CDR3 totals 15 residues. Remarks on this clone: The antigen is not known.

The assay was immunoSEQ multiplex PCR, and TCRdb's table has in-frame clones only and misses some. Of 67,000 or so clones in the sample, roughly 84% are singletons; the top ten hold about 10%. The chain links TRBV5-1 to TRBJ1-4; no firm D call. The material was peripheral blood, obtained on day 0 of AZD1222 vaccination. This TCR was recovered from an adult in good health. The CDR3: CASSLMGMTNEKLFF. For the CDR3, the DNA is TGCGCCAGCAGCTTGATGGGAATGACTAATGAAAAACTGTTTTTT.